The clone carrying this T cell receptor beta chain has more than one count but fewer than ten. The antigen remains unidentified. The germline gene is not matched at one end of the junction; a read error may be the cause. The germline gives CDR1 SEHNR, CDR2 FQNEAQ (reference sequence). This CDR3 has 12 amino acids. The sample belongs to a study of cytomegalovirus exposure and HLA in healthy donors. Whole-study findings and limits: Sequencing depth roughly uniform across donors was assumed in presence/absence analyses.

It was with 60 Vbeta and 13 Jbeta primers that the PCR ran. TCRdb keeps only in-frame clones here, not all; method: immunoSEQ multiplex PCR. The sample includes approximately 100,000 clones, about 76% of them seen just once. The gene calls are TRBV7-9 and TRBJ1-2; tentative D call: TRBD1 (5 bases). The TCR originated in a woman aged 40 to 50 in good health and CMV-seropositive. Sequencing input: PBMCs. The CDR3: CSSSLQAWGYTF. In DNA form, the CDR3 reads TGTTCCAGCAGCTTACAGGCATGGGGCTACACCTTC. Filled out from reference TRBV7-9 and TRBJ1-2, the complete variable domain reads DTGVSQNPRHKITKRGQNVTFRCDPISEHNRLYWYRQTLGQGPEFLTYFQNEAQLEKSRLLSDRFSAERPKGSFSTLEIQRTEQGDSAMYLCSSSLQAWGYTFGSGTRLTVV.